This T cell receptor beta chain appears in the sequencing data of a study of T cell responses to AZD1222 COVID-19 vaccine. Data came from immunoSEQ multiplex PCR; TCRdb stores just in-frame clones and leaves some out. The table includes 98,000 or so clones, approximately 84% detected once. In its sample, this clone was seen once. As yet, its antigen is unknown. Germline loops: CDR1 WNHNN, CDR2 SYGVQD (reference sequence). The ends were cut back, 3 bases at V and 6 bases at J, with 13 bases in the middle. The CDR3 extends over 14 amino acids. Points from the study as a whole: Dominant at 160-218 and 743-854, vaccine-associated CD4 TCRs also spanned spike. Seropositive AZD1222 recipients at baseline numbered only five or six. After the peak T cell response, and only then, were repertoires sampled. A mostly white British donor set with more females was recruited, and clonal diversity was possibly underestimated.

The sample in question was peripheral blood, obtained 28 days after the second AZD1222 dose. The origin of this receptor is an adult who received the AZD1222 COVID-19 vaccine. V usage is TRBV10-1 and J usage is TRBJ2-3; D may correspond to TRBD1 or TRBD2 (5 bases each). The CDR3 loop is CASSEGDLADTQYF. In DNA form, the CDR3 reads TGCGCCAGCAGTGAAGGGGACCTCGCGGATACGCAGTATTTT.